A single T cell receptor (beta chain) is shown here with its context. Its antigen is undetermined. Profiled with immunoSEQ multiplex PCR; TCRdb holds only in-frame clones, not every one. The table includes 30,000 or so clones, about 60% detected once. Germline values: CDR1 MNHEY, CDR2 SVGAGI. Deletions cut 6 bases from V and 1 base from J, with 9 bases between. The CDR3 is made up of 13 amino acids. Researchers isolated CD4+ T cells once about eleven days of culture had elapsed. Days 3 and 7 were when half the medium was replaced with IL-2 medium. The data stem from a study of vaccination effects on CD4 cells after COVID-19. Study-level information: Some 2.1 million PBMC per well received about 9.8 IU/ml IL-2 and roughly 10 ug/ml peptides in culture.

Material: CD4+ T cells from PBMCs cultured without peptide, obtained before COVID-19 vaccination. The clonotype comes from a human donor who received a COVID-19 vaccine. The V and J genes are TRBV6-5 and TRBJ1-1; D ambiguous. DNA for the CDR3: TGTGCCAGCAGATCTACAGCGAACACTGAAGCTTTCTTT. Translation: CASRSTANTEAFF.